A selection of T cell receptor beta chains follows, all from one sample in a study of radiotherapy plus CTLA-4 blockade in lung cancer. The assay was immunoSEQ multiplex PCR, and TCRdb's table has in-frame clones only and misses some. Here the sample spans 80,000 or so clones, 60% to 85% being singletons. The sample was peripheral blood, taken from a patient treated with radiotherapy plus ipilimumab. The receptors stem from a human donor with non-small cell lung cancer whose response to radiotherapy plus ipilimumab could not be evaluated. Some clones in this sample may be carry-over from other donors' samples. Both conserved end residues are part of each CDR3. The D gene is left open where the match is weak. A clone size is listed for some rows: how often the clone was seen (once, few, many), or a class if it is expanded.

v_gene: TRBV7-9
d_gene: -
abundance: -
j_gene: TRBJ1-5
CDR3aa: CASSPTGSQPQHF
CDR3nt: TGTGCCAGCAGCCCAACGGGGTCCCAGCCCCAGCATTTT

v_gene: TRBV19
d_gene: -
abundance: -
j_gene: TRBJ2-7
CDR3aa: CASSMYSGPYSYEQYF
CDR3nt: TGTGCCAGTAGTATGTACAGCGGCCCCTACTCCTACGAGCAGTACTTC

v_gene: TRBV7-2
d_gene: TRBD1
abundance: -
j_gene: TRBJ1-2
CDR3aa: CASSLAYGTGTYSYGYTF
CDR3nt: TGTGCCAGCAGCTTAGCGTATGGGACAGGGACCTATTCTTATGGCTACACCTTC

v_gene: TRBV7-2
d_gene: TRBD2
abundance: -
j_gene: TRBJ2-5
CDR3aa: CASSLQASGAQETQYF
CDR3nt: TGTGCCAGCAGCTTACAGGCAAGCGGGGCCCAAGAGACCCAGTACTTC

v_gene: TRBV7-9
d_gene: -
abundance: -
j_gene: TRBJ2-5
CDR3aa: CASSPGETQYF
CDR3nt: TGTGCCAGCAGCCCGGGAGAGACCCAGTACTTC

v_gene: TRBV5-1
d_gene: TRBD1
abundance: -
j_gene: TRBJ1-1
CDR3aa: CASSFKTGVTEAFF
CDR3nt: TGCGCCAGCAGCTTCAAGACAGGGGTAACTGAAGCTTTCTTT

v_gene: TRBV6-6
d_gene: TRBD2
abundance: -
j_gene: TRBJ2-1
CDR3aa: CASRLPSGGLGNEQFF
CDR3nt: TGTGCCAGCAGACTACCAAGCGGGGGCCTCGGCAATGAGCAGTTCTTC

v_gene: TRBV10-3
d_gene: -
abundance: few
j_gene: TRBJ2-7
CDR3aa: CAIADRDLPYEQYF
CDR3nt: TGTGCCATCGCAGACCGGGACTTGCCCTACGAGCAGTACTTC

v_gene: TRBV28
d_gene: TRBD2
abundance: few
j_gene: TRBJ2-1
CDR3aa: CASSPGTSGAYNEQFF
CDR3nt: TGTGCCAGCAGTCCCGGGACTAGCGGGGCCTACAATGAGCAGTTCTTC

v_gene: TRBV19
d_gene: -
abundance: -
j_gene: TRBJ2-6
CDR3aa: CASNTRPSGANVLTF
CDR3nt: TGTGCCAGTAACACTAGGCCCTCTGGGGCCAACGTCCTGACTTTC

v_gene: TRBV9
d_gene: TRBD1
abundance: -
j_gene: TRBJ2-2
CDR3aa: CASSVARTGAANTGELFF
CDR3nt: TGTGCCAGCAGCGTAGCCCGGACAGGGGCCGCGAACACCGGGGAGCTGTTTTTT

v_gene: TRBV6-6
d_gene: -
abundance: -
j_gene: TRBJ1-4
CDR3aa: CASKKGQDNEKLFF
CDR3nt: TGTGCCAGCAAGAAGGGGCAAGATAATGAAAAACTGTTTTTT

v_gene: TRBV7-9
d_gene: -
abundance: few
j_gene: TRBJ1-3
CDR3aa: CASSWTVSGNTIYF
CDR3nt: TGTGCCAGCAGCTGGACAGTCTCTGGAAACACCATATATTTT

v_gene: TRBV28
d_gene: -
abundance: -
j_gene: TRBJ2-7
CDR3aa: CASSFWSDRIPYEQYF
CDR3nt: TGTGCCAGCAGTTTCTGGTCCGACAGGATTCCCTACGAGCAGTACTTC

v_gene: TRBV20-1
d_gene: -
abundance: -
j_gene: TRBJ2-7
CDR3aa: CSALSSYEQYF
CDR3nt: TGCAGTGCTCTTAGCAGCTACGAGCAGTACTTC